Following are 11 T cell receptor beta chains from one sample sequenced in a study of blood T cell repertoires in COVID-19 (dated by TCRdb to 2018 to 2021). Libraries were built with the immunoSEQ multiplex PCR assay. TCRdb obtained this table from immuneACCESS and retained in-frame rearrangements with V and J assigned. These tables miss some clones; where compared with another copy, unresolved V genes account for less than half of the shortfall, and the remainder is unexplained. The sample has about 180,000 clones on record, 70% to 90% of them singletons. The ten largest account for less than 25% of the sample. The sequencing sample was made of peripheral blood. These receptors were collected from a man aged 70 or older with active or convalescent COVID-19.

As regards this clone: The same CDR3 arises from other DNA sequences in this sample as well. V is TRBV28 and J is TRBJ1-2, with no clear D. The CDR3 has 12 residues. Germline V gives CDR1 MDHEN, CDR2 SYDVKM. The V end was cut by 1 base, the J end by 5 bases, with 5 bases between. CDR3 sequence: CASSLSGYGYTF. The CDR3 DNA sequence: TGTGCCAGCAGTTTATCCGGTTATGGCTACACCTTC.

The J gene is TRBJ1-2, the V gene TRBV5-5; tentatively, D is TRBD1 (5 bases). The length of the CDR3 is 15 residues. Germline V gives CDR1 SGHKS, CDR2 YYEKEE (reference sequence). V dropped 1 base and J dropped 2 bases, with 12 bases sitting between them. CDR3 sequence (DNA): TGTGCCAGCAGCTTGTCTGCTCAGGGCAACTATGGCTACACCTTC. As protein: CASSLSAQGNYGYTF.

The chain recombines TRBV6-2 or TRBV6-3 with TRBJ2-7; D is possibly TRBD2 (6 bases). Germline CDR1 MNHEY, CDR2 SVGEGT. The CDR3 extends over 17 amino acids. V gave up 0 bases and J gave up 2 bases, with 17 bases separating them. This chain's CDR3 is CASSYSHDGGEPYEQYF. DNA of the CDR3: TGTGCCAGCAGTTACTCGCACGATGGCGGGGAACCCTACGAGCAGTACTTC.

The V call is TRBV6-5, the J call TRBJ1-1; weak D call: TRBD1 (5 bases). The germline V gene encodes CDR1 MNHEY and CDR2 SVGAGI. The V end lost 3 bases, the J end lost 8 bases, and 13 bases lay between the germline ends. The CDR3 sequence is 13 residues long. This CDR3 reads CASSYAKYREAFF. CDR3 coding DNA: TGTGCCAGCAGTTATGCAAAATACAGGGAAGCTTTCTTT.

This clone showed up just once. The chain recombines TRBV7-6 with TRBJ2-5, with 8 bases identical to TRBD1. The CDR3 runs 15 residues. Germline CDR1 SGHVS, CDR2 FNYEAQ. The V and J ends lost 1 base and 5 bases, in that order; junction bases with no gene match: 6. CDR3 region: CASSLVTQGAETQYF. The CDR3 DNA is TGTGCCAGCAGCTTAGTAACGCAGGGGGCCGAGACCCAGTACTTC.

The chain uses TRBV2 and TRBJ1-2; D unclear. In germline, CDR1 is SNHLY, CDR2 FYNNEI. V shed 3 bases and J shed 0 bases, with 11 bases lying between them. The CDR3 contains 15 residues. The CDR3 DNA sequence: TGTGCCAGCAGTGATCCGGAGGACCCTAACTATGGCTACACCTTC. This sequence encodes CASSDPEDPNYGYTF.

The chain carries TRBV7-3 and TRBJ2-7, with D perhaps matching TRBD1 (5 bases). The length of the CDR3 is 13 residues. The ends were cut back, 2 bases at V and 2 bases at J, with 7 bases in the middle. The germline CDR1 and CDR2 sequences are SGHTA and FQGTGA. The CDR3 DNA reads TGTGCCAGCAGCTTAGACAGTACCTACGAGCAGTACTTC. It encodes CASSLDSTYEQYF.

The V and J genes are TRBV7-9 and TRBJ1-6, with 8 bases fitting TRBD1. The CDR3 spans 15 residues. The germline V gene encodes CDR1 SEHNR and CDR2 FQNEAQ (reference sequence). The ends lost 4 bases at V and 7 bases at J; junction bases unmatched: 6. The CDR3 loop reads CASSSRTGFNSPLHF. In DNA, the CDR3 is TGTGCCAGCAGCTCGAGGACAGGGTTCAATTCACCCCTCCACTTT.

The V gene is TRBV28, the J gene TRBJ1-5; D perhaps matches TRBD1 (6 bases). Germline V CDR1 and CDR2: MDHEN, SYDVKM. The V and J ends lost 8 bases and 3 bases respectively, with 14 bases between them. The CDR3 contains 14 residues. The CDR3 protein is CASGTGFSNQPQHF. DNA of the CDR3: TGTGCCAGCGGTACAGGGTTTTCCAATCAGCCCCAGCATTTT.

The chain recombines TRBV5-1 with TRBJ2-1; D gene unclear. Germline V CDR1 and CDR2: SGHRS, YFSETQ. V was cut by 0 bases and J by 9 bases, with 10 bases left in between. The CDR3 covers 13 residues. CDR3 sequence (DNA): TGCGCCAGCAGCTTGGATCTAACTCGTGAGCAGTTCTTC. The encoded protein is CASSLDLTREQFF. Filled out from reference TRBV5-1 and TRBJ2-1, the complete variable domain reads KAGVTQTPRYLIKTRGQQVTLSCSPISGHRSVSWYQQTPGQGLQFLFEYFSETQRNKGNFPGRFSGRQFSNSRSEMNVSTLELGDSALYLCASSLDLTREQFFGPGTRLTVL.

This chain uses TRBV9 with TRBJ2-1; 10 bases align to TRBD2. The CDR3 is 16 residues long. Germline trimming cut 0 bases from V and 6 bases from J; bases unmatched to any gene: 6. Germline CDR1 and CDR2: SGDLS and YYNGEE. The CDR3 DNA reads as TGTGCCAGCAGCGTAGGGGGGACTAGCGACCTCAATGAGCAGTTCTTC. It specifies CASSVGGTSDLNEQFF.